These 11 T cell receptor beta chains originate from one sample sequenced in a study of blood T cell repertoires in COVID-19. Libraries were prepared by immunoSEQ multiplex PCR; TCRdb keeps only in-frame clonotypes and omits some of them. The sample has 250,000 to 300,000 clones; approximately 90% are singletons. The material sequenced was peripheral blood. These receptors were obtained from a woman aged 25-40 years with COVID-19, enrolled during active disease.

This clone has more than one count but fewer than ten. V gene TRBV9 combines with J gene TRBJ1-2; D unresolved. V was cut by 0 bases and J by 8 bases, with 14 bases left in between. CDR3 length equals 14 residues. Germline CDR1 reads SGDLS; CDR2 reads YYNGEE. CDR3 nucleotides: TGTGCCAGCAGCGTAGTGGAGTCCTTCGGAGGCTACACCTTC. Encoded protein: CASSVVESFGGYTF.

The rearrangement joins TRBV5-6 to TRBJ2-2; maybe TRBD2 (5 bases). Trimming removed 3 bases from V and 4 bases from J, with 10 bases in between. From germline, CDR1 is SGHDT and CDR2 YYEEEE. The CDR3 loop spans 14 amino acids. The CDR3: CASSYGIPTGELFF. As DNA, the CDR3 is TGTGCCAGCAGCTACGGGATTCCCACCGGGGAGCTGTTTTTT.

The chain recombines TRBV6-5 with TRBJ1-1, with D possibly matching TRBD1 (6 bases). Germline V gene lookup returns CDR1 MNHEY and CDR2 SVGAGI. The CDR3 is made up of 14 amino acids. Trimming removed 8 bases at V and 1 base at J, with 14 bases between. CDR3 in amino acids: CASPRGGPNTEAFF. CDR3 coding DNA: TGTGCCAGCCCCCGGGGGGGCCCGAACACTGAAGCTTTCTTT.

The rearrangement links TRBV15 to TRBJ2-7; D ambiguous. The CDR3 loop spans 18 amino acids. Between the trimmed V and J ends, which lost 1 base and 5 bases, there was a span of 24 bases. Germline CDR1 LNHNV, CDR2 YYDKDF (reference sequence). DNA of the CDR3: TGTGCCACCAGCAGAGGGTCCCAGGCCGCCCAGAGCAGGCACGAGCAGTACTTC. Translated: CATSRGSQAAQSRHEQYF.

On this clone: A read error may produce the germline difference seen at one junction end. The chain is built from TRBV2 and TRBJ1-2, with D tentatively TRBD1 (6 bases). The CDR3 contains 18 residues. Germline loops: CDR1 SNHLY, CDR2 FYNNEI. The CDR3 nucleotides are TGTGCCAGCAGGGCAAACAGGGTTTTTGCTGACGTATTCTATGACTACACCTTC. Encoded protein: CASRANRVFADVFYDYTF.

The chain combines TRBV21-1 with TRBJ2-3; the DNA was not compared with TRBD2, the D call given in the table. TRBV21-1 is classified as a pseudogene. The CDR3 has 22 residues. DNA for the CDR3: TGTGCCAGCAGCAAAATCTCCTCGGGACGGGAGAGAGGGGGAGGGAGCACAGATACGCAGTATTTT. This translates into CASSKISSGRERGGGSTDTQYF.

The V gene is TRBV5-6, the J gene TRBJ2-5; 11 positions agree with TRBD1. J was trimmed by 5 bases and V by 4 bases; bases with no gene match: 7. The CDR3 spans 15 residues. Per germline, CDR1 SGHDT and CDR2 YYEEEE. DNA of the CDR3: TGTGCCAGCAGCGGGGGACAGGGGGTCCGGGAGACCCAGTACTTC. As protein: CASSGGQGVRETQYF. Supplemented by reference TRBV5-6 and TRBJ2-5, the full variable domain reads DAGVTQSPTHLIKTRGQQVTLRCSPKSGHDTVSWYQQALGQGPQFIFQYYEEEERQRGNFPDRFSGHQFPNYSSELNVNALLLGDSALYLCASSGGQGVRETQYFGPGTRLLVL.

This chain links TRBV7-9 with TRBJ1-3, with no clear D. Germline V gene sequence: CDR1 SEHNR, CDR2 FQNEAQ (reference sequence). This CDR3 has 14 amino acids. V was cut by 1 base and J by 2 bases, with 6 bases left in between. The CDR3 reads CASSLGTPGNTIYF. The CDR3, as DNA: TGTGCCAGCAGCTTAGGGACTCCTGGAAACACCATATATTTT.

This clone was counted a few times. The chain combines TRBV2 with TRBJ2-5; D perhaps matches TRBD1 (6 bases). Between the trimmed V and J ends, which lost 5 bases and 1 base, there was a span of 14 bases. Germline CDR1 reads SNHLY; CDR2 reads FYNNEI. The CDR3 sequence is 15 residues long. CDR3 protein: CASSRDTLSQETQYF. In DNA, the CDR3 is TGTGCCAGCAGTCGGGACACCCTTTCCCAAGAGACCCAGTACTTC.

A remark on this clone: The same CDR3 also results from other DNA sequences found in this sample. The J gene is TRBJ2-7, the V gene TRBV28; D gene ambiguous. This CDR3 spans 11 amino acids. Germline values: CDR1 MDHEN, CDR2 SYDVKM. V shed 5 bases and J shed 3 bases, with 5 bases lying between them. The CDR3 DNA follows: TGTGCCAGCAGTCGAGGCTACGAGCAGTACTTC. This sequence encodes CASSRGYEQYF. The variable domain in full, completed from reference TRBV28 and TRBJ2-7, reads DVKVTQSSRYLVKRTGEKVFLECVQDMDHENMFWYRQDPGLGLRLIYFSYDVKMKEKGDIPEGYSVSREKKERFSLILESASTNQTSMYLCASSRGYEQYFGPGTRLTVT.

The rearrangement uses TRBV4-1 and TRBJ1-1, with a weak D call TRBD1 (5 bases). CDR1 is MGHRA and CDR2 is YSYEKL in the germline V gene. V lost 7 bases, J lost 1 base, and 16 bases lay in between. The CDR3 is made up of 15 amino acids. CDR3 coding DNA: TGCGCCAGCACTTCAAGTGGGGGGGGGAACACTGAAGCTTTCTTT. It is translated as CASTSSGGGNTEAFF.